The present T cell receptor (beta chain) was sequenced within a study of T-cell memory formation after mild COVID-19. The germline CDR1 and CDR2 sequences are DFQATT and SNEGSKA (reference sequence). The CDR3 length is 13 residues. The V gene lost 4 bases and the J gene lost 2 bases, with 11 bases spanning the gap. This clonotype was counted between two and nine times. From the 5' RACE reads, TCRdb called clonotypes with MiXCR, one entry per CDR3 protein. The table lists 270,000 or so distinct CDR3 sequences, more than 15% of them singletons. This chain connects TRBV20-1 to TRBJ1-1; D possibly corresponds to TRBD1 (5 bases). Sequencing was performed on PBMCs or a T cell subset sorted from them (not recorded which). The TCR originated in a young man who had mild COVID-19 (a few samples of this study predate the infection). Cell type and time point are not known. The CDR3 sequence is CSAISGGNTEAFF. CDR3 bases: TGCAGTGCTATTTCCGGGGGAAACACTGAAGCTTTCTTT.